This TCR beta chain was sequenced during a study of blood T cells in healthy people across ages. The authors ran a second PCR of roughly 6 to 12 cycles using a sample-barcoded 5' primer and a J-beta primer mix. MiXCR, applied by TCRdb to the 5' RACE reads, yields one record per CDR3 protein. The table includes hundreds of thousands of distinct CDR3 sequences, 25% to 30% detected once. Concerning this clonotype itself: Its cognate antigen is unknown. Since a much larger clone is just one base distant, this may be a read error.

This CDR3 has 14 residues. Trimming took 5 bases from V and 7 from J; bases not matched to a gene: 6. Whole-study results and caveats: Age showed a roughly linear inverse relationship with TCR beta diversity per million T cells. Compared with aged donors, long-lived donors showed fewer expanded clones, suggesting selection. Naive and antigen-experienced cells could not be conclusively compared, given unsorted PBMCs. Lack of knowledge of donor CMV status possibly confounded expanded clonotype changes.

The sequenced material came from blood. This clonotype originated in a woman of 80 years or more in good health. The V call is TRBV12-3 or TRBV12-4, the J call TRBJ2-1, with 9 nucleotides matching TRBD1. The CDR3 DNA reads TGTGCCAGCAGTCTGGGACAGGGTTGGAATGAGCAGTTCTTC. It specifies CASSLGQGWNEQFF.